This is a list of T cell receptor beta chains from one sample in a study of T cells after yellow fever vaccination. MiXCR was run by TCRdb on the 5' RACE reads, yielding one entry per CDR3 protein. Found here are a few hundred thousand distinct CDR3 sequences, roughly 13% of them singletons; the top ten hold around 0.49%. The sample in question was CD4+ T cells sorted from PBMCs, obtained 45 days after the yellow fever booster vaccination. These receptors all come from a man younger than 45 who received the YFV17D yellow fever vaccine. Each CDR3 is given with its conserved first and last residue. The D gene is left open where the match is weak. Some rows have no size entry. The others give once, few or many, or a class for an expanded clone.

V	size	J	D	DNA	CDR3
TRBV20-1	few	TRBJ2-1	-	TGCAGTGCTTCCTACTTGGGTGAGCAGTTCTTC	CSASYLGEQFF
TRBV20-1	-	TRBJ2-2	-	TGCAGTGCAGCGTCCGGGACGCCCACCGGGGAGCTGTTTTTT	CSAASGTPTGELFF
TRBV30	-	TRBJ1-1	-	TGTGCCTGGAAAAAAACAGTAATGAACACTGAAGCTTTCTTT	CAWKKTVMNTEAFF
TRBV9	few	TRBJ2-2	-	TGTGCCAGCAGCGTAGACGGAGCGGTCACCGGGGAGCTGTTTTTT	CASSVDGAVTGELFF
TRBV19	few	TRBJ2-1	-	TGTGCCAGTAGAAGAGGGGGAGGCACGGGAGAGCAGTTCTTC	CASRRGGGTGEQFF
TRBV3-1	-	TRBJ2-1	-	TGTGCCAGCAGCCAAGAGAAGAGCCTGACTTACAATGAGCAGTTCTTC	CASSQEKSLTYNEQFF
TRBV30	few	TRBJ2-7	-	TGTGCCTGGAGTCGGCAGGCCTACGAGCAGTACTTC	CAWSRQAYEQYF
TRBV20-1	-	TRBJ2-5	TRBD2	TGCAGTGCTAGAGATCGGGGGACTAGCGGGTTCGGCCAGTACTTC	CSARDRGTSGFGQYF
TRBV12-3/TRBV12-4	-	TRBJ1-4	-	TGTGCCAGCAGAGACACAGGGATAGGGGAAAAACTGTTTTTT	CASRDTGIGEKLFF
TRBV4-2	few	TRBJ2-1	TRBD2	TGTGCCAGCAGCCAAGGACTAGCGGTCTACAATGAGCAGTTCTTC	CASSQGLAVYNEQFF
TRBV4-3	few	TRBJ1-6	TRBD1	TGCGCCAGCAGCCAAGATGCGACAACCGGGACAGGGAACTCACCCCTCCACTTT	CASSQDATTGTGNSPLHF
TRBV20-1	many	TRBJ2-4	TRBD2	TGCAGTGCAAGAGCTAGCGGGAGGGACAAAAACATTCAGTACTTC	CSARASGRDKNIQYF
TRBV18	few	TRBJ2-1	-	TGTGCCAGCTCACGGAGGGATGAGCAGTTCTTC	CASSRRDEQFF
TRBV29-1	few	TRBJ2-2	TRBD1	TGCAGCGCCTCAGGGGGCGAGCGGGACAGGGTGTTCGGGGAGCTGTTTTTT	CSASGGERDRVFGELFF
TRBV12-3/TRBV12-4	few	TRBJ1-2	-	TGTGCCAGCAGTTTAGGGGGGGCCGATGGCTACACCTTC	CASSLGGADGYTF
TRBV20-1	many	TRBJ2-3	TRBD2	TGCAGTGCCACTGGAGCGGGAGGCCCTGATACGCAGTATTTT	CSATGAGGPDTQYF
TRBV20-1	few	TRBJ2-7	-	TGCAGTGCTAGAGGCGGAGTAACCTACGAGCAGTACTTC	CSARGGVTYEQYF
TRBV5-1	-	TRBJ2-7	-	TGCGCCAGCAGCTTGGGCGGTAGGACCTACGAGCAGTACTTC	CASSLGGRTYEQYF
TRBV20-1	few	TRBJ2-7	TRBD2	TGCAGTGCTAGAGACCTAGCGGGCGTATCCTACGAGCAGTACTTC	CSARDLAGVSYEQYF
TRBV12-3/TRBV12-4	few	TRBJ2-3	TRBD2	TGTGCCAGCAGTATTAGCGGGAGTCCCCCAGATACGCAGTATTTT	CASSISGSPPDTQYF
TRBV3-1	few	TRBJ2-3	-	TGTGCCAGCAGCCAACTAGATACGCAGTATTTT	CASSQLDTQYF
TRBV20-1	-	TRBJ2-3	-	TGCAGTGCTAGAGGTCCTAGCACAGATACGCAGTATTTT	CSARGPSTDTQYF
TRBV5-6	many	TRBJ1-1	TRBD1	TGTGCCAGCAGCTTGGGGACAGGGGCCACTGAAGCTTTCTTT	CASSLGTGATEAFF
TRBV27	-	TRBJ2-1	TRBD2	TGTGCCAGCAGTCTCCTACTAGCGGGAGCGGGGAATGAGCAGTTCTTC	CASSLLLAGAGNEQFF
TRBV30	-	TRBJ1-3	-	TGTGCCTGGAGTGTACGCAAGGTCGGGTCCTCTGGAAACACCATATATTTT	CAWSVRKVGSSGNTIYF
TRBV7-2	-	TRBJ2-3	TRBD2	TGTGCCAGCAGCTTAGCGGGACTAGCGGGAGGGGTCACAGATACGCAGTATTTT	CASSLAGLAGGVTDTQYF
TRBV29-1	few	TRBJ2-3	TRBD2	TGCAGCGCCCCTAGGCCTAGCGGTAGCACAGATACGCAGTATTTT	CSAPRPSGSTDTQYF
TRBV29-1	few	TRBJ2-7	TRBD1	TGCAGCGTTTCCCCCGGGACAGGGGTCTACGAGCAGTACTTC	CSVSPGTGVYEQYF
TRBV12-3/TRBV12-4	-	TRBJ2-1	-	TGTGCCAGCGGCCCCCCCGGGACCAATGAGCAGTTCTTC	CASGPPGTNEQFF
TRBV4-3	few	TRBJ2-7	TRBD2	TGCGCCAGCAGCCAACTGACTAGCGGGACCTACGAGCAGTACTTC	CASSQLTSGTYEQYF
TRBV5-1	-	TRBJ2-5	-	TGCGCCAGCAGCTTGGCCTGGGGGGCAGAGACCCAGTACTTC	CASSLAWGAETQYF
TRBV20-1	-	TRBJ1-4	-	TGCAGTGCTAGAGATCCGGGTCGTAATGAAAAACTGTTTTTT	CSARDPGRNEKLFF
TRBV11-1	few	TRBJ2-1	TRBD2	TGTGCCAGCAGCCCCTTTTTGGGGACTAGCGGGAGGAGGAGTGAGCAGTTCTTC	CASSPFLGTSGRRSEQFF
TRBV9	-	TRBJ2-7	TRBD2	TGTGCCAGCAGCCCCCGTGGACTAGCGGGCGAGCAGTACTTC	CASSPRGLAGEQYF
TRBV29-1	-	TRBJ1-1	-	TGCAGGGCGGACAGCTCGCGCACTGAAGCTTTCTTT	CRADSSRTEAFF
TRBV5-6	few	TRBJ2-1	-	TGTGCCAGCAGCTTGGGGCGAGTGCGGTTCTTC	CASSLGRVRFF
TRBV20-1	many	TRBJ2-3	TRBD2	TGCAGTGCTGACGACGGGACTACTAGCACAGATACGCAGTATTTT	CSADDGTTSTDTQYF
TRBV7-2	-	TRBJ2-1	-	TGTGCCAGCAGTCACGATGGGGCCTACAATGAGCAGTTCTTC	CASSHDGAYNEQFF
TRBV20-1	many	TRBJ1-4	-	TGCAGTGCTAGAGGCGCAACTAATGAAAAACTGTTTTTT	CSARGATNEKLFF
TRBV30	-	TRBJ2-5	TRBD1	TGTGCCTGGAGTCAAGACAGGGGGAAGACCCAGTACTTC	CAWSQDRGKTQYF
TRBV15	few	TRBJ2-7	-	TGTGCCACCAGCAGAGATCCCACTTCGGGCCATCGAGAACCGTACGATCCCAAGCAGTACTTC	CATSRDPTSGHREPYDPKQYF
TRBV10-2	-	TRBJ1-2	TRBD1	TGCGCCAGCACCTCGACAGGGGGGATCTATGGCTACACCTTC	CASTSTGGIYGYTF
TRBV12-3/TRBV12-4	-	TRBJ1-1	-	TGTGCCAGCAGGTCATCAGGGATCACTGAAGCTTTCTTT	CASRSSGITEAFF
TRBV5-1	few	TRBJ1-1	-	TGCGCCAGCAGCTTAGCCCGGGACTCCTTTCGCGGAACTGAAGCTTTCTTT	CASSLARDSFRGTEAFF
TRBV20-1	few	TRBJ2-1	-	TGCAGTGCTAGTATCGAGAGGGCCGTATCAAATGAGCAGTTCTTC	CSASIERAVSNEQFF
TRBV5-1	-	TRBJ2-5	-	TGCGCCAGCAGCTTTCGCGGGGACCGGGGGGAGACCCAGTACTTC	CASSFRGDRGETQYF
TRBV20-1	many	TRBJ1-5	-	TGCAGTGCTAGTTCGGTCTCAAATAGCAATCAGCCCCAGCATTTT	CSASSVSNSNQPQHF
TRBV29-1	many	TRBJ1-2	-	TGCAGCGTTTTCGGACAGTATGGCTACACCTTC	CSVFGQYGYTF
TRBV12-3/TRBV12-4	few	TRBJ2-5	TRBD1	TGTGCCAGCAGTTCCACAGGGGGTTTGCAAGAGACCCAGTACTTC	CASSSTGGLQETQYF
TRBV7-2	-	TRBJ2-2	-	TGTGCCAGCAGCTTAGGGGCGAAGACGAACACCGGGGAGCTGTTTTTT	CASSLGAKTNTGELFF
TRBV7-2	-	TRBJ1-5	-	TGTGCCAGCAGCGCCGACAGTGGCAGGCAGCCCCAGCATTTT	CASSADSGRQPQHF